The clone carrying this T cell receptor beta chain showed up just a few times. Its cognate antigen is unknown. In TCRdb, the reads were re-called with MiXCR into one record per CDR3 protein. The sample shows 250,000 to 300,000 distinct CDR3 sequences, about 26% of them seen only once. The data stem from a study of T cell repertoires in cytomegalovirus infection. Study in general: Public signatures in TCR beta pointed to CMV infection and matching HLA type. General study findings and limits: HLA-C-restricted CMV clonotypes gave the most frequent clonotype in two of eight donors. Cumulative frequency (of public TCR beta family members) identified carriers of CMV plus the relevant HLA.

The CDR3 covers 14 residues. J was trimmed by 3 bases and V by 8 bases; bases with no gene match: 8. The chain has TRBV12-3 or TRBV12-4 and TRBJ2-5, with TRBD2 matching over 8 bases. Sequencing was carried out using PBMCs. The sequence was obtained from a human donor in good health (CMV status not recorded). Some clones in this sample may be carry-over from other donors' samples. Here the CDR3 reads CASHSDGGEETQYF. The DNA for the CDR3 is TGTGCCAGCCATTCAGACGGGGGGGAAGAGACCCAGTACTTC.